This T cell receptor beta chain was obtained from a study of blood T cell repertoires in COVID-19. Study overall: Acute and convalescent COVID-19 specimens originated in the United States, Italy and Spain.

The protocol was immunoSEQ multiplex PCR, while the TCRdb copy is restricted to in-frame clones and leaves out a portion. This table has more than 45,000 clones, roughly 90% appearing once. Germline V CDR1 and CDR2: SGDLS, YYNGEE. V gave up 0 bases and J gave up 2 bases; unmatched junction bases: 5. The CDR3 covers 17 residues. The specimen sequenced was peripheral blood. The chain is built from TRBV9 and TRBJ1-1; the match to TRBD1 covers 12 bases. The sequence came from a human donor with active COVID-19. The donor label of this sample is uncertain. The CDR3 nucleotides are TGTGCCAGCAGCGTAGACCGGGACAGGGGGCTTAACACTGAAGCTTTCTTT. Amino acids: CASSVDRDRGLNTEAFF.